This T cell receptor beta chain was observed in a study of T cells in Graves' hyperthyroidism and ophthalmopathy. Study information: The initial diagnosis was the point when peripheral blood was collected, ahead of any treatment. Whole-study results and caveats: Model predictions of ophthalmopathy came a median approximately seven months before onset.

This clonotype was observed many times. Its target is not known. The TCR beta CDR3 regions underwent amplification using RNA transcripts as the source. When the TCR CDR3 underwent first-round RT-PCR, the HTBI primer set was used. TCRdb independently ran MiXCR on the multiplex PCR reads; one entry per CDR3 protein. The sample has 400,000 or so distinct CDR3 sequences, roughly 15% seen once. Sample: blood. This TCR derives from a woman aged 55 to 70 with Graves' ophthalmopathy.

CDR3 sequence (DNA): TGCAGTGCTAGATCCGGGAGGGGAACAGAGACCCAGTACTTC. It yields the protein CSARSGRGTETQYF. The chain links TRBV20-1 to TRBJ2-5; 8 bases match TRBD2. The CDR3 loop spans 14 amino acids. The germline gives CDR1 DFQATT, CDR2 SNEGSKA (reference sequence). V lost 2 bases and J lost 4; bases outside the gene matches: 6.